This T cell receptor (beta chain) came from a study of T-cell memory formation after mild COVID-19. The CDR3 loop spans 13 amino acids. The V end lost 7 bases, the J end lost 5 bases, and 15 bases lay between the germline ends. CDR1 and CDR2 (germline): SGHRS, YFSETQ. The 5'RACE method, run with constant-segment primers, produced TCR alpha and TCR beta cDNA libraries (carrying sample barcodes and UMIs). TCRdb fed the 5' RACE reads into MiXCR, producing one record per CDR3 protein. This sample has around 390,000 distinct CDR3 sequences, with roughly 15% found just once. Overall study results and limits: Clones that contracted clustered mainly in CM and EM if CD4+ and in EMRA if CD8+.

Comment on this clonotype: Its matching antigen is unknown.

This TCR was sampled from a man aged 18 to 29 who had mild COVID-19 (a few samples of this study predate the infection). Cell type and time point are not known. What was sequenced was PBMCs or a T cell subset sorted from them (not recorded which). V usage is TRBV5-1 and J usage is TRBJ2-5; TRBD2 is a possible D gene (6 bases). The CDR3 DNA reads TGCGCCAGCCGTACTAGCCCGGGGGAGACCCAGTACTTC. The encoded protein is CASRTSPGETQYF.